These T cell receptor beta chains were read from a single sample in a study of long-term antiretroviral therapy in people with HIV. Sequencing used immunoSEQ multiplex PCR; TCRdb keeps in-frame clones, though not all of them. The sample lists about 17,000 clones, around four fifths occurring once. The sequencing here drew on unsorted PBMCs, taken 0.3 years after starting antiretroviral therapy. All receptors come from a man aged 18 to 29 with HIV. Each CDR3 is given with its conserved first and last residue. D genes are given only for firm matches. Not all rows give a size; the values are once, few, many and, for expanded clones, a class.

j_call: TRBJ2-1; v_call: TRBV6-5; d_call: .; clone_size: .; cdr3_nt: TGTGCCAGCAGTTACTCGGGGGGGGCTACTTGGGATGAGCAGTTCTTC; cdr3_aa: CASSYSGGATWDEQFF
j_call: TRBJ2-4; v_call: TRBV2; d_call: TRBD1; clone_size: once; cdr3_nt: TGTGCCACCTTCCAAAGGGGACAGCCAAACATTCAGTACTTC; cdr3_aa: CATFQRGQPNIQYF
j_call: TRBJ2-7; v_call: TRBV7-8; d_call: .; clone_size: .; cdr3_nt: TGTGCCAGCAGCGCAGACGGATACTACGAGCAGTACTTC; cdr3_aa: CASSADGYYEQYF
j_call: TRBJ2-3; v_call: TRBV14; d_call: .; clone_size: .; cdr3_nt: TGTGCCAGCAGCCTTGAAGCTGTTCCCGATGCAGATACGCAGTATTTT; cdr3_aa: CASSLEAVPDADTQYF
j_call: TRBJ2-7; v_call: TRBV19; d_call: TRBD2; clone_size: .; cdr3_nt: TGTGCCAGTAGTAGTTTAACTAGCGGGGACGAGCAGTACTTC; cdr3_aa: CASSSLTSGDEQYF
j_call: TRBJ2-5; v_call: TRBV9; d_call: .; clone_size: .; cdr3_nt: TGTGCCAGCAGCGTAGGCGTTGCAGGCCAAGAGACCCAGTACTTC; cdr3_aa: CASSVGVAGQETQYF
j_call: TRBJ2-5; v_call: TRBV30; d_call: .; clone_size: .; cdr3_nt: TGTGCCTGGAGTATGACTCCCGGTCTAGAGACCCAGTACTTC; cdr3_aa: CAWSMTPGLETQYF
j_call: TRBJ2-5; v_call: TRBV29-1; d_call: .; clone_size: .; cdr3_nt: TGCAGCGTTGTGGTCGGCCAAGAGACCCAGTACTTC; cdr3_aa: CSVVVGQETQYF
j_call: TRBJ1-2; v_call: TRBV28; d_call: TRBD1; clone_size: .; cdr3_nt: TGTGCCAGCATAAGGACAGGGACCTATGGCTACACCTTC; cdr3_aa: CASIRTGTYGYTF
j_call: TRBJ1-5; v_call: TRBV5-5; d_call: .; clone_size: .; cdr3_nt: TGTGCCAGCAGCTTGCGGTTTGGGAATAATCAGCCCCAGCATTTT; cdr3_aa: CASSLRFGNNQPQHF
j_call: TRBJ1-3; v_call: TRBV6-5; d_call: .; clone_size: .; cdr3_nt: TGTGCCAGCAAAAGGGGTCCCAACTCTGGAAACACCATATATTTT; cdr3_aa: CASKRGPNSGNTIYF
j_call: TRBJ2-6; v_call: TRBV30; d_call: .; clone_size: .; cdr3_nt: TGTGCCCTATATGGGCCTGGGGCCAACGTCCTGACTTTC; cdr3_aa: CALYGPGANVLTF
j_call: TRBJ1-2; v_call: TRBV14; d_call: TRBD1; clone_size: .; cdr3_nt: TGTGCCAGCAGCCATAGACAGGGGGACTACTATGGCTACACCTTC; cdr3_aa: CASSHRQGDYYGYTF
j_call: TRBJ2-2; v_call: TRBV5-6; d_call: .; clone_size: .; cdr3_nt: TGTGCCAGCAGCTTGATCCTTACCGGGGAGCTGTTTTTT; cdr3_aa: CASSLILTGELFF
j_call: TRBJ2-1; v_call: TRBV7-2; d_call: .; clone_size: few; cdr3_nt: TGTGCCAGCAATCCCCTACACGGGGATATCAATGAGCAGTTCTTC; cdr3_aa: CASNPLHGDINEQFF
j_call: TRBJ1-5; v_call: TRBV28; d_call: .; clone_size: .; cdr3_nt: TGTGCCAGCAGGGACTCGGGCAATCAGCCCCAGCATTTT; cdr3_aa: CASRDSGNQPQHF
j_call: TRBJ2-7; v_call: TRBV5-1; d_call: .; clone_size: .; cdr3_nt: TGCGCCAGCAGCTTACAACAGGCGGACTACGAGCAGTACTTC; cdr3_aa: CASSLQQADYEQYF
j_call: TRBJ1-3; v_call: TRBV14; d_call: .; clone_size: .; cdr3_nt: TGTGCCAGCAGCCTATCTTTGCGGGGCTCTGGAAACACCATATATTTT; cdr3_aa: CASSLSLRGSGNTIYF
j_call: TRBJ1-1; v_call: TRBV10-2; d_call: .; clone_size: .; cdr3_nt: TGCGCCAGCAGTGAGTCCCGACAGAGCCCTTATATGAACACTGAAGCTTTCTTT; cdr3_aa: CASSESRQSPYMNTEAFF
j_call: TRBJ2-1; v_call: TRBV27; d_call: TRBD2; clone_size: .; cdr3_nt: TGTGCCAGCAGTTTCGACGGGGGGGCCTACAATGAGCAGTTCTTC; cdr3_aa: CASSFDGGAYNEQFF
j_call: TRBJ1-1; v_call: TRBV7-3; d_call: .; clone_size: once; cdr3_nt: TGTGCCAGCAGCGGAGACACCAACACTGAAGCTTTCTTT; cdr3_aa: CASSGDTNTEAFF
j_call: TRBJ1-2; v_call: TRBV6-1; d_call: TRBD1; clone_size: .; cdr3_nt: TGTGCCAGCAGTCCCTTCGACAGGGTGGATGGCTACACCTTC; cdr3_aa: CASSPFDRVDGYTF
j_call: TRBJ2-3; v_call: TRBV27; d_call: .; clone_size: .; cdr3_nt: TGTGCCAGCAGTTTAGTGGTGGCAGACACAGATACGCAGTATTTT; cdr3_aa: CASSLVVADTDTQYF